These 30 T cell receptor beta chains were all obtained from the same sample, sequenced in a study of blood T cell repertoires in COVID-19 (TCRdb year 2020). The receptor library was made with the immunoSEQ multiplex PCR assay. TCRdb took over this immuneACCESS table, retaining in-frame rearrangements with V and J assigned. Such tables are incomplete; in checked studies, under half of the missing clones stem from an unresolved V gene, and the remainder is unexplained. The sample table contains fewer than 300,000 clones; only one count was recorded for around 86% of them. Of the sample, approximately 1.5% is held by the ten largest clones. The sample consisted of peripheral blood. The receptors here all came from a woman aged 40 to 50 who had recovered from COVID-19.

This clone has a handful of counts. The J gene is TRBJ1-2, the V gene TRBV5-6, with 8 bases that match TRBD1. Germline trimming cut 2 bases from V and 12 bases from J; bases unmatched to any gene: 9. CDR1 and CDR2 from the germline V gene are SGHDT and YYEEEE. The CDR3 has 13 residues. The CDR3 loop is CASSFQGAVLDTF. The DNA of the CDR3 is TGTGCCAGCAGCTTCCAGGGGGCGGTCTTGGACACCTTC.

The chain has TRBV5-5 and TRBJ1-2; 9 bases are a match to TRBD1. The trim removed 4 bases at V and 7 bases at J, leaving 14 bases unmatched. Germline lookup yields CDR1 SGHKS and CDR2 YYEKEE (reference sequence). The CDR3 is 16 residues long. In DNA, the CDR3 is TGTGCCAGCAGCCCCCCCTTCCGGGACAGGGCGGCTGGCTACACCTTC. This translates into CASSPPFRDRAAGYTF.

The genes are TRBV4-3 and TRBJ1-4; D is unresolved. Trimming left V 4 bases short and J 3 bases short, with 15 bases between. Germline V CDR1 and CDR2: LGHNA, YSLEER. The CDR3 extends over 16 amino acids. For the CDR3, the DNA is TGCGCCAGCAGCCTCCGCGGGAGGGCCTCTAATGAAAAACTGTTTTTT. Translating it yields CASSLRGRASNEKLFF.

The rearrangement joins TRBV2 to TRBJ2-5; D gene unclear. V lost 3 bases to trimming and J lost 5 bases, with 10 bases between them. This CDR3 comprises 13 residues. Germline CDR1 is SNHLY and CDR2 is FYNNEI. CDR3 bases: TGTGCCAGCAGTGACGAGGTTTTGGAGACCCAGTACTTC. It codes for CASSDEVLETQYF.

J is TRBJ2-1 and V is TRBV5-1, with D possibly being TRBD1 (5 bases). From germline, CDR1 is SGHRS and CDR2 YFSETQ. The V end was cut by 1 base, the J end by 8 bases, with 16 bases between. The CDR3 runs 15 residues. The CDR3 DNA is TGCGCCAGCAGCTTGATCAGGGCGGTTGGTGATGAGCAGTTCTTC. It specifies CASSLIRAVGDEQFF.

The chain employs TRBV15 and TRBJ2-7; no firm D call. Between the trimmed V and J ends, which lost 1 base and 2 bases, there was a span of 9 bases. Germline V gene data show CDR1 as LNHNV and CDR2 as YYDKDF (reference sequence). The CDR3 is made up of 14 amino acids. CDR3 sequence (DNA): TGTGCCACCAGCAGAGTGACAACCCCCTACGAGCAGTACTTC. The encoded protein is CATSRVTTPYEQYF.

V is TRBV6-6 and J is TRBJ2-7; TRBD1 agrees at 7 bases. This CDR3 is 14 amino acids long. CDR1 and CDR2 (germline): MNHNY, SVGAGI (reference sequence). Trimming at V came to 4 bases and at J to 6 bases, leaving 9 bases not matched to a gene. CDR3 sequence (DNA): TGTGCCAGCAGTTCGACAGGGAAAGGGGTCGAGCAGTACTTC. This gives the protein CASSSTGKGVEQYF.

In its sample, this clone was seen once. V usage is TRBV6-1 and J usage is TRBJ1-6; TRBD1 aligns across 8 bases. Germline CDR1 is MNHNS and CDR2 is SASEGT. V trimming: 0 bases; J trimming: 3 bases; junction bases outside the gene matches: 1. This CDR3 is 16 amino acids long. The DNA of the CDR3 is TGTGCCAGCAGTGAAGCGGGACAGGTCTATAATTCACCCCTCCACTTT. Residues: CASSEAGQVYNSPLHF.

The chain employs TRBV5-6 and TRBJ1-1; D gene ambiguous. This CDR3 has 14 amino acids. Germline V gives CDR1 SGHDT, CDR2 YYEEEE. Between the trimmed V and J ends, which lost 0 bases and 6 bases, there was a span of 12 bases. CDR3 DNA sequence: TGTGCCAGCAGCTTGGGGCCCCTCGAGGCTGAAGCTTTCTTT. Translating gives CASSLGPLEAEAFF.

This clone was recorded once. CDR3 residues: CADGGPGSNEQFF. The CDR3 coding sequence is TGTGCCGACGGGGGGCCGGGGTCGAATGAGCAGTTCTTC. The chain couples TRBV12-3 or TRBV12-4 to TRBJ2-1; tentatively, D is TRBD2 (7 bases). The CDR3 runs 13 residues. The V and J ends lost 11 bases and 7 bases respectively, with 18 bases between them.

The rearrangement links TRBV7-8 to TRBJ1-4, with D perhaps matching TRBD1 (5 bases). The CDR3 has 14 amino acids. The V end lost 1 base, the J end lost 8 bases, and 11 bases lay between the germline ends. CDR1 and CDR2 (germline): SGHVS, FQNEAQ. The CDR3 is CASSLGGQGEKLFF. In nucleotides, the CDR3 is TGTGCCAGCAGCTTAGGTGGGCAGGGAGAAAAACTGTTTTTT.

The rearrangement uses TRBV15 and TRBJ2-5; D is unclear. In germline, CDR1 is LNHNV, CDR2 YYDKDF (reference sequence). CDR3 length equals 14 residues. The V end lost 1 base, the J end lost 4 bases, and 10 bases lay between the germline ends. CDR3 nucleotide sequence: TGTGCCACCAGCAGAGGGGCGAGTGCAGAGACCCAGTACTTC. Its protein product is CATSRGASAETQYF.

The chain couples TRBV5-6 to TRBJ1-5; 7 bases are shared with TRBD1. CDR3 length: 14 amino acids. Germline V CDR1 and CDR2: SGHDT, YYEEEE. V trimming: 4 bases; J trimming: 4 bases; junction bases outside the gene matches: 5. The CDR3 bases are TGTGCCAGCAGCCCGACAGGGTTAAATCAGCCCCAGCATTTT. Protein: CASSPTGLNQPQHF.

V and J are TRBV19 and TRBJ1-1; possible D gene TRBD1, 5 bases. CDR1 and CDR2 (germline): LNHDA, SQIVND (reference sequence). This CDR3 spans 15 amino acids. V gave up 4 bases and J gave up 1 base, with 13 bases separating them. CDR3 coding DNA: TGTGCCAGTAGTAGGGGGACGGGAGCGAACACTGAAGCTTTCTTT. It codes for CASSRGTGANTEAFF.

The J gene is TRBJ2-7, the V gene TRBV29-1; perhaps TRBD1 as D (5 bases). Germline V gives CDR1 SQVTM, CDR2 ANQGSEA. With 7 bases removed from V and 5 bases from J, the gap between germline ends came to 15 bases. The CDR3 runs to 12 residues. The CDR3 is CSGGRGLHEQYF. CDR3 in DNA: TGCAGCGGGGGTAGGGGTTTACACGAGCAGTACTTC.

The genes are TRBV6-5 and TRBJ1-5, with a tentative D call TRBD1 (5 bases). This CDR3 contains 13 residues. Germline V gives CDR1 MNHEY, CDR2 SVGAGI. Trimming pared 4 bases from V and 7 bases from J, leaving 11 bases between. Here the CDR3 DNA reads TGTGCCAGCAGTTTTCGACAGAGCCAGCCCCAGCATTTT. Translation gives CASSFRQSQPQHF.

This clone was counted a single time. The chain carries TRBV18 and TRBJ2-5; D unresolved. CDR3 length: 12 residues. V was shortened by 3 bases and J by 5 bases, with 7 bases between the two germline ends. CDR1 is KGHSH and CDR2 is LQKENI in the germline V gene. In DNA, the CDR3 is TGTGCCAGCTCACCGGAGTGGGAGACCCAGTACTTC. Encoded protein: CASSPEWETQYF.

This chain links TRBV6-5 with TRBJ1-5, with TRBD1 matching 9 bases. V dropped 7 bases and J dropped 7; count of bases not matched to a gene: 8. This CDR3 has 14 residues. CDR1 MNHEY and CDR2 SVGAGI come from the germline V gene. CDR3 in DNA: TGTGCCAGCAAGGTGACAGGGGGAAACCAGCCCCAGCATTTT. Protein product: CASKVTGGNQPQHF.

This clone was detected only a few times. The gene calls are TRBV6-2 or TRBV6-3 and TRBJ2-5; 7 bases align to TRBD1. Germline loops: CDR1 MNHEY, CDR2 SVGEGT. The length of the CDR3 is 15 residues. Trimming cost V 5 bases and J 2 bases; bases outside gene matches: 8. The CDR3: CASSPFGQVQETQYF. The CDR3 DNA is TGTGCCAGCAGTCCCTTTGGACAGGTACAAGAGACCCAGTACTTC.

The rearrangement uses TRBV14 and TRBJ2-7, with 7 bases fitting TRBD1. V was pared by 0 bases and J by 5 bases, with 4 bases of the junction left unmatched. Per the germline V gene, CDR1 is SGHDN and CDR2 is FVKESK. This CDR3 contains 14 residues. CDR3 DNA sequence: TGTGCCAGCAGCCAAGATTACAGGGGCCACGAGCAGTACTTC. It yields the protein CASSQDYRGHEQYF.

V usage is TRBV20-1 and J usage is TRBJ1-5; D is unclear. Germline V lookup: CDR1 DFQATT, CDR2 SNEGSKA (reference sequence). This CDR3 contains 14 residues. The V gene lost 3 bases and the J gene lost 2 bases, with 11 bases spanning the gap. Written as DNA, the CDR3 is TGCAGTGCTAGTCGCGGAAATGGCAATCAGCCCCAGCATTTT. It encodes CSASRGNGNQPQHF.

The chain joins TRBV10-3 to TRBJ1-1; perhaps TRBD1 as D (5 bases). Germline V gene lookup returns CDR1 ENHRY and CDR2 SYGVKD. The V gene lost 7 bases and the J gene lost 6 bases, with 18 bases spanning the gap. This CDR3 has 14 amino acids. The CDR3 loop reads CAITPRGDFAEAFF. CDR3 nucleotide sequence: TGTGCCATCACCCCTCGGGGGGATTTCGCTGAAGCTTTCTTT.

This chain links TRBV5-6 with TRBJ2-2, with unresolved D. Trimming removed 1 base from V and 2 bases from J, with 15 bases in between. The CDR3 totals 17 residues. The germline gives CDR1 SGHDT, CDR2 YYEEEE. This CDR3 reads CASSLPRSTVNTGELFF. For the CDR3, the DNA is TGTGCCAGCAGCTTGCCACGAAGTACAGTTAACACCGGGGAGCTGTTTTTT.

This clone was counted a few times. The CDR3 sequence: CASSVQGTGIYEQYF. The CDR3 DNA reads TGTGCCAGCAGCGTTCAGGGGACAGGGATCTACGAGCAGTACTTC. This rearrangement joins TRBV9 to TRBJ2-7; 9 bases line up with TRBD1. CDR3 length: 15 residues. Germline loops: CDR1 SGDLS, CDR2 YYNGEE. With 2 bases clipped from V and 3 bases from J, the junction kept 6 bases outside the gene matches.

V gene TRBV9 combines with J gene TRBJ1-6, with D maybe TRBD1 (6 bases). Germline CDR1 reads SGDLS; CDR2 reads YYNGEE. The V end lost 4 bases, the J end lost 7 bases, and 12 bases lay between the germline ends. This CDR3 contains 14 residues. As DNA, the CDR3 is TGTGCCAGCAGCCCCGTAGGGGGAAATTCACCCCTCCACTTT. Its translation: CASSPVGGNSPLHF.

This chain joins TRBV5-4 and TRBJ2-1; D may be TRBD2 (6 bases). V was cut by 4 bases and J by 0 bases, with 14 bases left in between. The length of the CDR3 is 16 residues. Germline V gene data show CDR1 as SGHNT and CDR2 as YYREEE (reference sequence). CDR3 sequence (DNA): TGTGCCAGCAGCCCGGGAGCGGGCTACTCCTACAATGAGCAGTTCTTC. This gives the protein CASSPGAGYSYNEQFF.

The sample holds one count of this clone. The rearrangement links TRBV10-3 to TRBJ2-1; 12 nucleotides line up with TRBD2. The ends lost 5 bases at V and 8 bases at J; junction bases unmatched: 10. Germline CDR1 is ENHRY and CDR2 is SYGVKD. CDR3 length: 16 amino acids. The CDR3 sequence is CAISPLAGGLVDEQFF. Written as DNA, the CDR3 is TGTGCCATCAGTCCGCTAGCGGGGGGGCTTGTCGATGAGCAGTTCTTC.

This clone has a handful of counts. The chain uses TRBV19 and TRBJ1-5; D is uncertain. The germline V and J ends were trimmed by 8 bases and 2 bases, with 16 bases remaining between them. The germline V gene has CDR1 LNHDA and CDR2 SQIVND (reference sequence). The CDR3 runs 15 residues. The DNA for the CDR3 is TGTGCCAGTGGTTTATTTGCGGGTCGCAATCAGCCCCAGCATTTT. It is translated as CASGLFAGRNQPQHF. Using reference TRBV19 and TRBJ1-5 for the parts outside the CDR3, the full variable domain is DGGITQSPKYLFRKEGQNVTLSCEQNLNHDAMYWYRQDPGQGLRLIYYSQIVNDFQKGDIAEGYSVSREKKESFPLTVTSAQKNPTAFYLCASGLFAGRNQPQHFGDGTRLSIL.

The chain recombines TRBV6-6 with TRBJ2-7; TRBD1 matches 9 bases. Germline lookup yields CDR1 MNHNY and CDR2 SVGAGI (reference sequence). This CDR3 comprises 13 residues. The ends lost 6 bases at V and 0 bases at J; junction bases unmatched: 0. CDR3 region: CASRGQGSYEQYF. The CDR3 bases are TGTGCCAGCAGGGGACAGGGCTCCTACGAGCAGTACTTC.

The chain employs TRBV6-5 and TRBJ2-3, with 8 bases that match TRBD1. The CDR3 length is 15 residues. J was trimmed by 6 bases and V by 2 bases; bases with no gene match: 7. Germline V gene data show CDR1 as MNHEY and CDR2 as SVGAGI. CDR3 bases: TGTGCCAGCAGTTACGGGACAGGCCTGGGGGATACGCAGTATTTT. Its protein is CASSYGTGLGDTQYF.